The 32 T cell receptor beta chains in this list originate from one sample, sequenced in a study of T cells after yellow fever vaccination. TCRdb re-called the 5' RACE reads with MiXCR, one entry per CDR3 protein. The sample contains some 320,000 distinct CDR3 sequences, about 9.5% of which appear only once. The sample in question was PBMCs, obtained on the day of the first yellow fever vaccination. The receptor set was obtained from a man aged 18 to 30 who received the YFV17D yellow fever vaccine.

This clonotype was detected only a few times. The V call is TRBV11-2, the J call TRBJ1-5; D is uncertain. The CDR3 is 8 residues long. Per germline, CDR1 SGHAT and CDR2 FQNNGV. CDR3 in DNA: TGTCGGGGTCAGCCCCAGCATTTT. As protein: CRGQPQHF.

This clonotype was counted between two and nine times. V is TRBV6-2 or TRBV6-3 and J is TRBJ2-1; D gene ambiguous. Germline lookup yields CDR1 MNHEY and CDR2 SVGEGT. The V end lost 6 bases, the J end lost 4 bases, and 7 bases lay between the germline ends. CDR3 length: 12 amino acids. The CDR3 region has the DNA TGTGCCAGCAGACACAATTACAATGAGCAGTTCTTC. The encoded protein is CASRHNYNEQFF.

The chain has TRBV4-1 and TRBJ1-2; D is possibly TRBD1 (6 bases). Trimming removed 1 base from V and 6 bases from J, with 15 bases in between. This CDR3 is built from 15 residues. Germline V gene lookup returns CDR1 MGHRA and CDR2 YSYEKL. CDR3 in DNA: TGCGCCAGCAGCCAAGGCCCGGGGGGGGCAAATGGCTACACCTTC. Its protein is CASSQGPGGANGYTF.

This clonotype is labeled medium-sized. This chain links TRBV6-1 with TRBJ2-5, with 8 bases identical to TRBD2. The germline CDR1 and CDR2 sequences are MNHNS and SASEGT. The V and J ends lost 6 bases and 2 bases, in that order; junction bases with no gene match: 5. This CDR3 has 14 residues. The CDR3 sequence: CASSQGLAQETQYF. CDR3 DNA: TGTGCCAGCAGCCAAGGACTAGCTCAAGAGACCCAGTACTTC.

This rearrangement joins TRBV25-1 to TRBJ1-1; the D is unclear. CDR3 length equals 13 residues. Germline loops: CDR1 MGHDK, CDR2 SYGVNS. Trimming shortened V by 2 bases and J by 4 bases, and 8 bases separated the two germline ends. CDR3 protein: CASSELVATEAFF. The CDR3 nucleotides read TGTGCCAGCAGTGAACTTGTGGCCACTGAAGCTTTCTTT.

J is TRBJ1-1 and V is TRBV6-2 or TRBV6-3, with a weak D call TRBD1 (6 bases). The CDR3 is 12 amino acids. Trimming removed 5 bases at V and 6 bases at J, with 10 bases between. Germline CDR1 is MNHEY and CDR2 is SVGEGT. Written as DNA, the CDR3 is TGTGCCAGCAGTACAGGGAGCCCTGAAGCTTTCTTT. Its translation is CASSTGSPEAFF.

The V gene is TRBV20-1, the J gene TRBJ2-2, with 8 bases lining up with TRBD2. Losses at the gene ends were 6 bases for V and 1 base for J; bases not matched to a gene: 13. The CDR3 is made up of 17 amino acids. Germline V CDR1 and CDR2: DFQATT, SNEGSKA (reference sequence). CDR3 coding DNA: TGCAGTGCGCAATACCTTCTGGCGGGGGGGAACACCGGGGAGCTGTTTTTT. Translating gives CSAQYLLAGGNTGELFF.

This chain links TRBV27 with TRBJ2-7; unclear D gene. The V gene lost 5 bases and the J gene lost 4 bases, with 9 bases spanning the gap. Germline CDR1 MNHEY, CDR2 SMNVEV (reference sequence). The CDR3 totals 12 residues. The CDR3 sequence: CASSGPDYEQYF. In nucleotides, the CDR3 is TGTGCCAGCAGTGGCCCGGATTACGAGCAGTACTTC.

This clonotype was observed many times. The rearrangement joins TRBV18 to TRBJ2-3; 8 bases are a match to TRBD2. Trimming at V came to 2 bases and at J to 6 bases, leaving 10 bases not matched to a gene. The germline V gene has CDR1 KGHSH and CDR2 LQKENI. CDR3 size: 16 residues. The CDR3 nucleotides are TGTGCCAGCTCACCAAGTATTGGCGCGGGGGGCGATACGCAGTATTTT. Amino acids: CASSPSIGAGGDTQYF. Drawing the rest from reference TRBV18 and TRBJ2-3, the complete variable domain is NAGVMQNPRHLVRRRGQEARLRCSPMKGHSHVYWYRQLPEEGLKFMVYLQKENIIDESGMPKERFSAEFPKEGPSILRIQQVVRGDSAAYFCASSPSIGAGGDTQYFGPGTRLTVL.

The V gene is TRBV6-1, the J gene TRBJ2-5; TRBD1 aligns across 8 bases. CDR1 and CDR2 (germline): MNHNS, SASEGT. This CDR3 has 15 amino acids. V shed 6 bases and J 5 bases; nucleotides not matched to a gene: 11. This CDR3 is CASRADRARWETQYF. As DNA, the CDR3 is TGTGCCAGCAGAGCGGACAGGGCCCGATGGGAGACCCAGTACTTC.

This clonotype was counted between two and nine times. The chain links TRBV7-9 to TRBJ1-1, with D unclear. The CDR3 loop spans 11 amino acids. Trimming stripped 7 bases from V and 7 bases from J, with 10 bases between. The germline gives CDR1 SEHNR, CDR2 FQNEAQ (reference sequence). Written as DNA, the CDR3 is TGTGCCAGCATTCTCGGACTTGAAGCTTTCTTT. Its protein is CASILGLEAFF.

V and J are TRBV12-3 or TRBV12-4 and TRBJ2-2; 9 nucleotides align to TRBD1. The J segment lost 1 base and the V segment lost 8 bases, leaving 2 bases of the junction unmatched. The CDR3 contains 14 residues. The CDR3 is CASGTGWNTGELFF. CDR3 nucleotides: TGTGCCAGCGGGACAGGGTGGAACACCGGGGAGCTGTTTTTT.

This clonotype was counted only a few times. The rearrangement uses TRBV20-1 and TRBJ2-5; unclear D gene. CDR1 and CDR2 (germline): DFQATT, SNEGSKA (reference sequence). With 4 bases removed from V and 5 bases from J, the gap between germline ends came to 11 bases. The CDR3 is made up of 12 amino acids. Here the CDR3 reads CSANEWDETQYF. CDR3 nucleotide sequence: TGCAGTGCTAATGAGTGGGATGAGACCCAGTACTTC.

The sample holds a few counts of this clonotype. The chain uses TRBV6-5 and TRBJ1-5, with D tentatively TRBD1 (5 bases). This CDR3 comprises 14 residues. V was pared by 6 bases and J by 4 bases, with 13 bases between. From germline, CDR1 is MNHEY and CDR2 SVGAGI. Written as DNA, the CDR3 is TGTGCCAGCAGGATAGGGGTGTGGAATCAGCCCCAGCATTTT. Its translation: CASRIGVWNQPQHF.

This chain connects TRBV29-1 to TRBJ1-1, with D tentatively TRBD1 (5 bases). The V gene's germline CDR1 is SQVTM and CDR2 ANQGSEA. Between the trimmed V and J ends, which lost 4 bases and 4 bases, there was a span of 10 bases. The CDR3 spans 12 residues. The CDR3 nucleotides are TGCAGCGTTGCCCCAGGGTTCACTGAAGCTTTCTTT. Translated: CSVAPGFTEAFF.

The V and J genes are TRBV4-2 and TRBJ2-3; 11 bases align to TRBD2. Germline CDR1 LGHNA, CDR2 YNFKEQ. The V segment lost 0 bases and the J segment 3 bases; nucleotides outside the gene matches: 5. There are 17 residues in the CDR3. CDR3: CASSQDHSGGATDTQYF. The CDR3 DNA reads TGTGCCAGCAGCCAAGATCATAGCGGGGGGGCGACAGATACGCAGTATTTT.

The rearrangement uses TRBV2 and TRBJ2-1; 7 bases agree with TRBD2. With V trimmed by 2 bases and J by 9 bases, 7 bases remained unmatched. The CDR3 consists of 14 residues. The germline CDR1 and CDR2 sequences are SNHLY and FYNNEI. CDR3 nucleotide sequence: TGTGCCAGCAGTGAAACAGGCTCGGGGGGTGAGCAGTTCTTC. Amino acids: CASSETGSGGEQFF. The complete variable domain, with remaining parts taken from reference TRBV2 and TRBJ2-1, reads EPEVTQTPSHQVTQMGQEVILRCVPISNHLYFYWYRQILGQKVEFLVSFYNNEISEKSEIFDDQFSVERPDGSNFTLKIRSTKLEDSAMYFCASSETGSGGEQFFGPGTRLTVL.

The chain combines TRBV9 with TRBJ1-2, with unresolved D. CDR1 is SGDLS, CDR2 YYNGEE, per germline. The CDR3 is 14 amino acids. V lost 0 bases and J 6 bases, leaving 12 bases between the germline ends. CDR3 loop: CASSVGGGGNGYTF. The CDR3 DNA is TGTGCCAGCAGCGTAGGAGGAGGAGGAAATGGCTACACCTTC.

The chain carries TRBV7-9 and TRBJ2-5; 7 bases agree with TRBD2. Germline CDR1 SEHNR, CDR2 FQNEAQ (reference sequence). Trimming at V came to 7 bases and at J to 5 bases, leaving 7 bases not matched to a gene. There are 13 residues in the CDR3. The CDR3 nucleotides read TGTGCCAGCACCGTAAGCGGGGCGGAGACCCAGTACTTC. Amino acids: CASTVSGAETQYF.

This sequence joins TRBV12-3 or TRBV12-4 and TRBJ2-1; D gene unclear. V was shortened by 4 bases and J by 4 bases, with 14 bases between the two germline ends. CDR3 size: 15 residues. The CDR3 DNA reads TGTGCCAGCAGTTCCTTTCAACCGCCTTACAATGAGCAGTTCTTC. Protein: CASSSFQPPYNEQFF.

The sample holds many counts of this clonotype. The chain uses TRBV7-2 and TRBJ2-7; 11 bases fit TRBD2. V shed 4 bases, J shed 5 bases, and the junction held 4 bases outside the gene matches. This CDR3 contains 14 residues. Germline loops: CDR1 SGHTA, CDR2 FQGNSA. CDR3 sequence reads: CASSYLAGGNEQYF. The CDR3 bases are TGTGCCAGCAGCTACCTAGCGGGGGGAAACGAGCAGTACTTC. The entire variable domain, with the rest obtained from reference TRBV7-2 and TRBJ2-7, is as follows: GAGVSQSPSNKVTEKGKDVELRCDPISGHTALYWYRQSLGQGLEFLIYFQGNSAPDKSGLPSDRFSAERTGGSVSTLTIQRTQQEDSAVYLCASSYLAGGNEQYFGPGTRLTVT.

This clonotype has a handful of counts. The V and J genes are TRBV1 and TRBJ1-3. TRBV1 is recorded as a pseudogene. CDR3 length: 17 amino acids. CDR3: CTSSHQAGGGSGNTIYF. CDR3 nucleotides: TGCACCAGCAGCCACCAGGCAGGTGGAGGCTCTGGAAACACCATATATTTT.

There are many counts of this clonotype. The V and J genes are TRBV12-3 or TRBV12-4 and TRBJ1-1; D not certain. This CDR3 contains 16 residues. The V and J ends lost 3 bases and 6 bases respectively, with 20 bases between them. CDR3 DNA sequence: TGTGCCAGCAGTTTTATAGCTGGATACAAGGCGGCTGAAGCTTTCTTT. Protein product: CASSFIAGYKAAEAFF.

This clonotype was seen many times. The J gene is TRBJ2-1, the V gene TRBV7-2; no clear D gene. CDR1 is SGHTA, CDR2 FQGNSA, per germline. The CDR3 is 13 residues long. V lost 0 bases to trimming and J lost 4 bases, with 4 bases between them. Here the CDR3 DNA reads TGTGCCAGCAGCTTAGCCAGATACAATGAGCAGTTCTTC. As protein: CASSLARYNEQFF.

The rearrangement joins TRBV6-5 to TRBJ1-1, with TRBD1 as a possible D gene (5 bases). V gave up 2 bases and J gave up 4 bases, with 20 bases separating them. Germline V gene lookup returns CDR1 MNHEY and CDR2 SVGAGI. The CDR3 contains 17 residues. This chain's CDR3 is CASSYAPLQGMGTEAFF. Written as DNA, the CDR3 is TGTGCCAGCAGTTACGCCCCCCTCCAGGGTATGGGCACTGAAGCTTTCTTT.

This clonotype showed up just a few times. This rearrangement joins TRBV5-1 to TRBJ2-7; no clear D. Germline V CDR1 and CDR2: SGHRS, YFSETQ. V lost 3 bases and J lost 4, with 14 bases in between. This CDR3 has 14 residues. Here the CDR3 DNA reads TGCGCCAGCAGCTGGTCCCCGGGTGGGTACGAGCAGTACTTC. It specifies CASSWSPGGYEQYF.

The chain employs TRBV5-1 and TRBJ2-3; D uncertain. Trimming shortened V by 2 bases and J by 3 bases, and 10 bases separated the two germline ends. Germline CDR1 SGHRS, CDR2 YFSETQ. The CDR3 has 14 amino acids. CDR3 amino acids: CASSFTSATDTQYF. CDR3 bases: TGCGCCAGCAGCTTCACAAGCGCGACAGATACGCAGTATTTT.

This clonotype was observed at least ten times. V usage is TRBV4-1 and J usage is TRBJ1-4; 7 bases match TRBD1. Germline V gene lookup returns CDR1 MGHRA and CDR2 YSYEKL. The CDR3 loop spans 14 amino acids. The trim removed 4 bases at V and 3 bases at J, leaving 2 bases unmatched. The CDR3 sequence: CASSPGQANEKLFF. CDR3 nucleotide sequence: TGCGCCAGCAGCCCAGGACAGGCTAATGAAAAACTGTTTTTT.

This clonotype showed up just a few times. The chain links TRBV7-9 to TRBJ2-7; either TRBD1 or TRBD2 may fit D (5 bases each). In germline, CDR1 is SEHNR, CDR2 FQNEAQ (reference sequence). This CDR3 spans 15 amino acids. V was shortened by 2 bases and J by 3 bases, with 14 bases between the two germline ends. The CDR3 DNA follows: TGTGCCAGCAGCTTAAGAGGGGCATGGGGCTACGAGCAGTACTTC. Residues: CASSLRGAWGYEQYF.

This clonotype was counted at least ten times. The chain uses TRBV9 and TRBJ1-2, with unresolved D. This CDR3 has 15 amino acids. Per the germline V gene, CDR1 is SGDLS and CDR2 is YYNGEE. The V and J ends lost 2 bases and 4 bases respectively, with 15 bases between them. In nucleotides, the CDR3 is TGTGCCAGCAGCGTGGCCACCCCCGGGCCCTATGGCTACACCTTC. Translating gives CASSVATPGPYGYTF.

The rearrangement links TRBV5-1 to TRBJ2-7; TRBD1 might be the D (7 bases). The V gene lost 4 bases and the J gene lost 7 bases, with 18 bases spanning the gap. This CDR3 has 14 amino acids. The germline CDR1 and CDR2 sequences are SGHRS and YFSETQ. CDR3 DNA sequence: TGCGCCAGCAGCAGGCGGGACAGACCTTTGGAGCAGTACTTC. Translated, it gives CASSRRDRPLEQYF.

The J gene is TRBJ2-4, the V gene TRBV5-1; D is perhaps TRBD2 (6 bases). Germline V gives CDR1 SGHRS, CDR2 YFSETQ. This CDR3 is built from 16 residues. V lost 1 base and J lost 0, with 11 bases in between. This CDR3 reads CASSLPGEAAKNIQYF. Written as DNA, the CDR3 is TGCGCCAGCAGCTTGCCGGGGGAGGCAGCCAAAAACATTCAGTACTTC.